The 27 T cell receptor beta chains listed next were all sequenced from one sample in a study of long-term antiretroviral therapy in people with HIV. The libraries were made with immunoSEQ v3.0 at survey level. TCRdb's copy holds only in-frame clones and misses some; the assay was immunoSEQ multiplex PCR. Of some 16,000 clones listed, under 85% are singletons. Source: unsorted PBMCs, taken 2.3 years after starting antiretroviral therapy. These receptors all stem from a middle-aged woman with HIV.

The CDR3 sequence: CASSGTGGNTEAFF. The CDR3 DNA sequence: TGCGCCAGCAGTGGGACAGGGGGCAACACTGAAGCTTTCTTT. The V gene is TRBV10-1, the J gene TRBJ1-1, with TRBD1 matching 11 bases. Germline loops: CDR1 WNHNN, CDR2 SYGVQD (reference sequence). V dropped 4 bases and J dropped 2; count of bases not matched to a gene: 0. This CDR3 comprises 14 residues.

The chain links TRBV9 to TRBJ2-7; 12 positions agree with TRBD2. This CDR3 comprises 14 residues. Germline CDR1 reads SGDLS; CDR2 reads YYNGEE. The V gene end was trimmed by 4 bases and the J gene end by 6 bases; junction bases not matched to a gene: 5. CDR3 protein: CASSTGTSGFEQYF. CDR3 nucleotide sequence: TGTGCCAGCAGCACTGGGACTAGCGGGTTCGAGCAGTACTTC.

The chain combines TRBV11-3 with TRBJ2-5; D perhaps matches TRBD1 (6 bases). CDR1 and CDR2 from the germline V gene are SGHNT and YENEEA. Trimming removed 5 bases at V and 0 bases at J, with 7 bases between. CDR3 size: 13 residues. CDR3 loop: CASSGQNQETQYF. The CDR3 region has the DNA TGTGCCAGCAGCGGACAGAACCAAGAGACCCAGTACTTC.

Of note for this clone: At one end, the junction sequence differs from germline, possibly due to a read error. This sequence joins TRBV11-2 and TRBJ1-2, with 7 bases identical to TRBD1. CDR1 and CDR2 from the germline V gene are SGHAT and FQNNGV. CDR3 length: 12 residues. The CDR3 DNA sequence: TGTGCCAGCAGCCCCCGGGACAGCCCTCACGACTTC. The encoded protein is CASSPRDSPHDF. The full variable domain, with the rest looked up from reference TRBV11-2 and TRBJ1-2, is EAGVAQSPRYKIIEKRQSVAFWCNPISGHATLYWYQQILGQGPKLLIQFQNNGVVDDSQLPKDRFSAERLKGVDSTLKIQPAKLEDSAVYLCASSPRDSPHDFGSGTRLTVV.

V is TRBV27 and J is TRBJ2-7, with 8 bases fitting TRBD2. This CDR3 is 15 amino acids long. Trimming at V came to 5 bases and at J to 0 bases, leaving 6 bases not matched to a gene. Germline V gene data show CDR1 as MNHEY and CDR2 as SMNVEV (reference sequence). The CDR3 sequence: CASSPDSGGSYEQYF. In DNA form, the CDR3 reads TGTGCCAGCAGTCCGGACAGCGGGGGCTCCTACGAGCAGTACTTC.

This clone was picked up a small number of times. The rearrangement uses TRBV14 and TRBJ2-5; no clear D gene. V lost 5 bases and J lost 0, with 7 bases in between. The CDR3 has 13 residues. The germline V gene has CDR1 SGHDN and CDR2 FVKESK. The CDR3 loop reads CASSMRYQETQYF. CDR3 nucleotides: TGTGCCAGCAGCATGAGATACCAAGAGACCCAGTACTTC.

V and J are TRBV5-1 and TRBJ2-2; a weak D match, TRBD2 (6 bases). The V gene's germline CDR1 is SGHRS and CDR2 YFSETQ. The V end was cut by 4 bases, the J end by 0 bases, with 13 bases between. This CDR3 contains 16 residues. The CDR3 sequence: CASSPLRGTNTGELFF. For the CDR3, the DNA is TGCGCCAGCAGCCCTCTTCGGGGGACGAACACCGGGGAGCTGTTTTTT.

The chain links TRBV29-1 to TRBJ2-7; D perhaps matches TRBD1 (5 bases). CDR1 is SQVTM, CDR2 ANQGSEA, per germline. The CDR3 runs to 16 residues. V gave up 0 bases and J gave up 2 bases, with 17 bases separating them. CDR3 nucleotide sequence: TGCAGCGTTGAAGATGCGACGAGGACAACCCCCTACGAGCAGTACTTC. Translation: CSVEDATRTTPYEQYF.

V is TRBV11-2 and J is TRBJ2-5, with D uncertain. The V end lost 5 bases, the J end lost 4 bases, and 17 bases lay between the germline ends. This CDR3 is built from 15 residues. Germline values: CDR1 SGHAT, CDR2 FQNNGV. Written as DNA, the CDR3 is TGTGCCAGCAGCCCATCGCACAGCCTGGGAGAGACCCAGTACTTC. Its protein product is CASSPSHSLGETQYF.

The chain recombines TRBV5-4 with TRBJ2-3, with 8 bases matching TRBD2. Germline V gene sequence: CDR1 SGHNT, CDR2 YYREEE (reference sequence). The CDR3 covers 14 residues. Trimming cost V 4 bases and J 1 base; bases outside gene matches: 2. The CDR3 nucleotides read TGTGCCAGCAGCACGCGGGAGGGCACAGATACGCAGTATTTT. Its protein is CASSTREGTDTQYF.

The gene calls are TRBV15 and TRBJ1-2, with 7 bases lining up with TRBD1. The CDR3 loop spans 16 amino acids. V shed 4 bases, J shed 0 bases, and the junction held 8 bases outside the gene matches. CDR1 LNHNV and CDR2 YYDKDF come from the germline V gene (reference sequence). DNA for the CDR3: TGTGCCACCAGCAAAAATTGGGGACAGACTAACTATGGCTACACCTTC. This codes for CATSKNWGQTNYGYTF.

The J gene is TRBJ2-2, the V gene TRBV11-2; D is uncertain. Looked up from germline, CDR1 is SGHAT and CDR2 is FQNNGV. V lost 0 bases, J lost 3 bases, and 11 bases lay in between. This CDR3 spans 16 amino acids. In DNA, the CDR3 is TGTGCCAGCAGCTTAGATCAGCGACTCTACACCGGGGAGCTGTTTTTT. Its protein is CASSLDQRLYTGELFF.

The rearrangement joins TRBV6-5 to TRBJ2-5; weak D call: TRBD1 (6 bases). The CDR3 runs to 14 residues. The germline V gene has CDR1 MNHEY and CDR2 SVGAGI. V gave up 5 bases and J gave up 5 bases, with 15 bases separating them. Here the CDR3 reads CASSPYRAQETQYF. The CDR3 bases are TGTGCCAGCAGTCCCTACAGGGCCCAGGAGACCCAGTACTTC.

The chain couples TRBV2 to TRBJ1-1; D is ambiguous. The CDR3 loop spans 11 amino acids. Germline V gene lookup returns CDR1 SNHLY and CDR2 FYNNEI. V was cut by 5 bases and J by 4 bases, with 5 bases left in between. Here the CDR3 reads CASSLGTEAFF. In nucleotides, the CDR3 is TGTGCCAGCAGTCTCGGCACTGAAGCTTTCTTT.

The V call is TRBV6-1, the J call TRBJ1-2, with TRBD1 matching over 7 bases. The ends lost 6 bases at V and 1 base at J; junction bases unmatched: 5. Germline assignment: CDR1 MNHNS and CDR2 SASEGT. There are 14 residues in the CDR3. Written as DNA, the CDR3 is TGTGCCAGCAGGAGGACAGGCCTTAACTATGGCTACACCTTC. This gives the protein CASRRTGLNYGYTF.

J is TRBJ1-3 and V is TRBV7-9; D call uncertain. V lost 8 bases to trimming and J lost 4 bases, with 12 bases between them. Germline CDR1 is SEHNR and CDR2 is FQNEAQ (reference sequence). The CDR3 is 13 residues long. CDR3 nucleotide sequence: TGTGCCAGCGGCAGGCAGGTGGGAAACACCATATATTTT. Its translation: CASGRQVGNTIYF. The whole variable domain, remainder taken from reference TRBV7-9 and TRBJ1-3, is DTGVSQNPRHKITKRGQNVTFRCDPISEHNRLYWYRQTLGQGPEFLTYFQNEAQLEKSRLLSDRFSAERPKGSFSTLEIQRTEQGDSAMYLCASGRQVGNTIYFGEGSWLTVV.

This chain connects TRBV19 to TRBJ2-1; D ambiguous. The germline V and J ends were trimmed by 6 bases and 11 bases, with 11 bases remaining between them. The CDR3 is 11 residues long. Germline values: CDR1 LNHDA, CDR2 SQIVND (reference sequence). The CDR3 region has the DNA TGTGCCAGTAGCCTCGGCGGAAAGCAGTTCTTC. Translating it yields CASSLGGKQFF.

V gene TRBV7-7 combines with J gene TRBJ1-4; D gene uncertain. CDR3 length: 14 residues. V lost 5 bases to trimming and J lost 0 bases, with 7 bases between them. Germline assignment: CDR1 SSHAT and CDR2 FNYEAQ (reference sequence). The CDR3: CASSQGPTNEKLFF. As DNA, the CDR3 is TGTGCCAGCAGCCAAGGGCCAACTAATGAAAAACTGTTTTTT.

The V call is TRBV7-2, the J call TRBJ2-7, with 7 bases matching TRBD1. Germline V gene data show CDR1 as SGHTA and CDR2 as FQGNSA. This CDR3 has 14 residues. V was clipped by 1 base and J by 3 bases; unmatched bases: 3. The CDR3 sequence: CASSLVGDSYEQYF. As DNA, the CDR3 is TGTGCCAGCAGCTTAGTAGGGGACAGCTACGAGCAGTACTTC.

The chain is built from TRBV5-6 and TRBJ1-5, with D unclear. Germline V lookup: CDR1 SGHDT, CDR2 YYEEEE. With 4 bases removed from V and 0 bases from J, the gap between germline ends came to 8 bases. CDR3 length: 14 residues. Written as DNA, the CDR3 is TGTGCCAGCAGCCTACAGTATAGCAATCAGCCCCAGCATTTT. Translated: CASSLQYSNQPQHF.

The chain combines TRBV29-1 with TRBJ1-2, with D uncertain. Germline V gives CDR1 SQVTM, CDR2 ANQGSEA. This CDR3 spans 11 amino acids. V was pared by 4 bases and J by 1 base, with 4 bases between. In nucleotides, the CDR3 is TGCAGCGTTGGGGATAACTATGGCTACACCTTC. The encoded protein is CSVGDNYGYTF.

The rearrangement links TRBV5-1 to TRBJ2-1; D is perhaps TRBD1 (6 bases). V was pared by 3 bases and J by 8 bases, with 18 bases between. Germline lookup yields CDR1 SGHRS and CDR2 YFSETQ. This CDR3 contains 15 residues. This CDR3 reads CASSSPVGGLDEQFF. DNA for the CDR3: TGCGCCAGCAGCTCGCCTGTAGGGGGATTGGATGAGCAGTTCTTC.

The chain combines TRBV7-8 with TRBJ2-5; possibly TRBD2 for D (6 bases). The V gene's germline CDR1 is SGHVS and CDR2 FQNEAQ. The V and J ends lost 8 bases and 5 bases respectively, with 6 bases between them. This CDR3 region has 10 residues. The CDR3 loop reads CASRGETQYF. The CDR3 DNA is TGTGCCAGCCGGGGGGAGACCCAGTACTTC.

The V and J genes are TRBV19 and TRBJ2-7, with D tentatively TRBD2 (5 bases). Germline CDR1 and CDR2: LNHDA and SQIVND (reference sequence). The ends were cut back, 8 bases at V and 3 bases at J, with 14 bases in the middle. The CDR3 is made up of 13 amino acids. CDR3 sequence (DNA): TGTGCCAGTTCCACTGACGGGAACTACGAGCAGTACTTC. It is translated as CASSTDGNYEQYF. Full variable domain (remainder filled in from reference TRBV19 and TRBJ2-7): DGGITQSPKYLFRKEGQNVTLSCEQNLNHDAMYWYRQDPGQGLRLIYYSQIVNDFQKGDIAEGYSVSREKKESFPLTVTSAQKNPTAFYLCASSTDGNYEQYFGPGTRLTVT.

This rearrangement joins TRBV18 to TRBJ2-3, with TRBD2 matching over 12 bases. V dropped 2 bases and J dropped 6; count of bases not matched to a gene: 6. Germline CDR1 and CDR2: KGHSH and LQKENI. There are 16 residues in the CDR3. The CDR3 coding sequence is TGTGCCAGCTCACCAAGGCTAGCGGGAGGGTCCGATACGCAGTATTTT. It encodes CASSPRLAGGSDTQYF.

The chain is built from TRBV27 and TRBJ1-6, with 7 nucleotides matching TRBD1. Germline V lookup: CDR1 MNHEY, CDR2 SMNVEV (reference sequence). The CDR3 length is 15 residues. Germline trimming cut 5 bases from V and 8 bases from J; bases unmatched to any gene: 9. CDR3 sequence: CASSGMTGWDSPLHF. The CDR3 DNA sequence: TGTGCCAGCAGTGGGATGACAGGGTGGGATTCACCCCTCCACTTT.

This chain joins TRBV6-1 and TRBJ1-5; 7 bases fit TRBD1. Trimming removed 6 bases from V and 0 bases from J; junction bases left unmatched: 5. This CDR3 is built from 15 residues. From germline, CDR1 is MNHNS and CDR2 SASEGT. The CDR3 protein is CASRGDRYSNQPQHF. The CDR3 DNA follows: TGTGCCAGCAGGGGGGACAGATATAGCAATCAGCCCCAGCATTTT.